These 20 T cell receptor beta chains came from one sample sequenced in a study of blood T cell repertoires in COVID-19. Clones were read by immunoSEQ multiplex PCR, and TCRdb kept only the in-frame ones, dropping some. The sample lists more than 70,000 clones, about nine tenths occurring once. Sequencing was carried out using peripheral blood. Receptor source: a man over 45 with acute or convalescent COVID-19.

The J gene is TRBJ2-3, the V gene TRBV5-1; a possible D gene is TRBD1 (6 bases). The germline V and J ends were trimmed by 1 base and 1 base, with 7 bases remaining between them. From germline, CDR1 is SGHRS and CDR2 YFSETQ. CDR3 length: 14 amino acids. The CDR3 sequence is CASSLRQGTDTQYF. The CDR3 nucleotides read TGCGCCAGCAGCTTGCGACAGGGCACAGATACGCAGTATTTT.

This chain links TRBV30 with TRBJ1-1, with 9 positions matching TRBD1. The CDR3 totals 14 residues. The V and J ends lost 3 bases and 6 bases, in that order; junction bases with no gene match: 8. CDR1 is GTSNPN, CDR2 SVGIG, per germline (reference sequence). DNA of the CDR3: TGTGCCTGGAGACTGACAGGGGGGTCGGCTGAAGCTTTCTTT. As protein: CAWRLTGGSAEAFF. Full variable domain (missing parts from reference TRBV30 and TRBJ1-1): SQTIHQWPATLVQPVGSPLSLECTVEGTSNPNLYWYRQAAGRGLQLLFYSVGIGQISSEVPQNLSASRPQDRQFILSSKKLLLSDSGFYLCAWRLTGGSAEAFFGQGTRLTVV.

This chain links TRBV28 with TRBJ1-2, with 8 nucleotides matching TRBD1. CDR1 MDHEN and CDR2 SYDVKM come from the germline V gene. V dropped 6 bases and J dropped 8; count of bases not matched to a gene: 8. The length of the CDR3 is 13 residues. CDR3 residues: CASSPGQGFGYTF. The CDR3 DNA reads TGTGCCAGCAGCCCCGGACAGGGCTTCGGCTACACCTTC.

The chain is built from TRBV7-2 and TRBJ2-3; 8 nucleotides align to TRBD2. This CDR3 is 15 amino acids long. Germline trimming cut 5 bases from V and 1 base from J; bases unmatched to any gene: 5. CDR1 is SGHTA, CDR2 FQGNSA, per germline. CDR3 residues: CASSLSTSGTDTQYF. CDR3 DNA: TGTGCCAGCAGCCTCTCGACTAGCGGCACAGATACGCAGTATTTT.

The V call is TRBV5-4, the J call TRBJ2-4, with 9 bases identical to TRBD1. Germline trimming cut 6 bases from V and 5 bases from J; bases unmatched to any gene: 3. The V gene's germline CDR1 is SGHNT and CDR2 YYREEE (reference sequence). The CDR3 has 13 residues. This chain's CDR3 is CASTRTGENIQYF. The CDR3 nucleotides are TGTGCCAGCACCCGGACAGGGGAAAACATTCAGTACTTC.

The chain combines TRBV5-1 with TRBJ2-3; TRBD2 is a possible D gene (5 bases). Germline lookup yields CDR1 SGHRS and CDR2 YFSETQ. This CDR3 has 15 residues. Trimming took 4 bases from V and 2 from J, leaving 14 bases between them. The CDR3: CASSLPGIDTDTQYF. CDR3 nucleotide sequence: TGCGCCAGCAGCCTCCCCGGGATAGACACAGATACGCAGTATTTT.

The V gene is TRBV12-3 or TRBV12-4, the J gene TRBJ1-5; tentative D call: TRBD1 (5 bases). The CDR3 runs to 12 residues. Trimming pared 6 bases from V and 6 bases from J, leaving 9 bases between. In DNA form, the CDR3 reads TGTGCCAGCAGGACTGGGGCTCAGCCCCAGCATTTT. Encoded protein: CASRTGAQPQHF.

The chain couples TRBV5-4 to TRBJ1-2; TRBD1 matches at 7 bases. The germline V gene has CDR1 SGHNT and CDR2 YYREEE (reference sequence). Trimming at V came to 4 bases and at J to 2 bases, leaving 8 bases not matched to a gene. This CDR3 is built from 15 residues. In DNA form, the CDR3 reads TGTGCCAGCAGCCTGGGACAGCCGACAAACTATGGCTACACCTTC. This gives the protein CASSLGQPTNYGYTF.

This clone showed up just a few times. V is TRBV24-1 and J is TRBJ1-6, with TRBD1 as a possible D gene (5 bases). The germline CDR1 and CDR2 sequences are KGHDR and SFDVKD. Trimming pared 9 bases from V and 7 bases from J, leaving 21 bases between. The CDR3 is made up of 16 amino acids. CDR3 coding DNA: TGTGCCACCGCCTGGGACGTCCGCGGAGGGAATTCACCCCTCCACTTT. Amino acid sequence: CATAWDVRGGNSPLHF.

V gene TRBV19 combines with J gene TRBJ2-5; tentative D call: TRBD1 (5 bases). Trimming left V 7 bases short and J 5 bases short, with 14 bases between. Germline lookup yields CDR1 LNHDA and CDR2 SQIVND (reference sequence). The CDR3 runs to 13 residues. DNA for the CDR3: TGTGCCAGTAACCCCCCAGGGTCGGAGACCCAGTACTTC. Encoded protein: CASNPPGSETQYF. Full variable domain (outside the CDR3, taken from reference TRBV19 and TRBJ2-5): DGGITQSPKYLFRKEGQNVTLSCEQNLNHDAMYWYRQDPGQGLRLIYYSQIVNDFQKGDIAEGYSVSREKKESFPLTVTSAQKNPTAFYLCASNPPGSETQYFGPGTRLLVL.

This clone was recorded only once. The V call is TRBV27, the J call TRBJ1-6, with a weak D call TRBD1 (5 bases). Looked up from germline, CDR1 is MNHEY and CDR2 is SMNVEV (reference sequence). This CDR3 is 14 amino acids long. Trimming took 3 bases from V and 5 from J, leaving 8 bases between them. The CDR3 loop reads CASSFQGNNSPLHF. CDR3 nucleotide sequence: TGTGCCAGCAGTTTTCAGGGTAATAATTCACCCCTCCACTTT.

The chain recombines TRBV2 with TRBJ2-1; 7 bases fit TRBD1. This CDR3 has 11 amino acids. Trimming took 4 bases from V and 12 from J; bases not matched to a gene: 3. The germline gives CDR1 SNHLY, CDR2 FYNNEI. CDR3 DNA: TGTGCCAGCAGTGCCGGGACAGTGCAGTTCTTC. Its translation is CASSAGTVQFF.

The chain joins TRBV7-9 to TRBJ2-3, with 8 bases lining up with TRBD2. Trimming at V came to 7 bases and at J to 2 bases, leaving 8 bases not matched to a gene. This CDR3 has 15 amino acids. Germline CDR1 SEHNR, CDR2 FQNEAQ (reference sequence). The CDR3 bases are TGTGCCAGCACCCCCGGGGGGGCCTACACAGATACGCAGTATTTT. This translates into CASTPGGAYTDTQYF. Full variable domain (outside the CDR3, taken from reference TRBV7-9 and TRBJ2-3): DTGVSQNPRHKITKRGQNVTFRCDPISEHNRLYWYRQTLGQGPEFLTYFQNEAQLEKSRLLSDRFSAERPKGSFSTLEIQRTEQGDSAMYLCASTPGGAYTDTQYFGPGTRLTVL.

This clone was recorded only once. V and J are TRBV7-3 and TRBJ2-5; D uncertain. Germline V gives CDR1 SGHTA, CDR2 FQGTGA. The CDR3 runs to 14 residues. The germline V and J ends were trimmed by 5 bases and 6 bases, with 16 bases remaining between them. The CDR3 protein is CASSPAPGLQTQYF. In DNA form, the CDR3 reads TGTGCCAGCAGCCCCGCGCCCGGGTTGCAGACCCAGTACTTC.

V is TRBV6-1 and J is TRBJ1-2; D is ambiguous. CDR3 length: 14 residues. CDR1 MNHNS and CDR2 SASEGT come from the germline V gene. The V end was cut by 0 bases, the J end by 5 bases, with 10 bases between. The CDR3 sequence is CASSEALQSYGYTF. DNA for the CDR3: TGTGCCAGCAGTGAAGCTCTACAGTCTTATGGCTACACCTTC.

The chain carries TRBV27 and TRBJ1-2; weak D call: TRBD1 (6 bases). V was pared by 2 bases and J by 5 bases, with 12 bases between. The CDR3 runs to 14 residues. Germline assignment: CDR1 MNHEY and CDR2 SMNVEV (reference sequence). CDR3 residues: CASSLTVQGYGYTF. The CDR3 DNA reads as TGTGCCAGCAGTTTAACAGTACAGGGATATGGCTACACCTTC.

The chain has TRBV20-1 and TRBJ1-2; D uncertain. In germline, CDR1 is DFQATT, CDR2 SNEGSKA (reference sequence). The CDR3 loop spans 11 amino acids. This CDR3 reads CSAKELYGYTF. The DNA of the CDR3 is TGCAGCGCGAAAGAACTCTATGGCTACACCTTC.

J is TRBJ2-7 and V is TRBV6-5; D perhaps matches TRBD1 (5 bases). This CDR3 comprises 14 residues. Germline V gene lookup returns CDR1 MNHEY and CDR2 SVGAGI. The germline V and J ends were trimmed by 4 bases and 2 bases, with 12 bases remaining between them. CDR3 in DNA: TGTGCCAGCAGTTTAGTTCAGGGAACCTACGAGCAGTACTTC. This encodes CASSLVQGTYEQYF.

The CDR3 here is CASSRSGGSYEQYV. CDR3 in DNA: TGTGCCAGCAGCCGGAGCGGGGGGTCCTACGAGCAGTACGTC. This chain joins TRBV6-5 and TRBJ2-7, with TRBD2 matching 9 bases. V shed 6 bases and J 1 base; nucleotides not matched to a gene: 4. The CDR3 totals 14 residues. CDR1 and CDR2 from the germline V gene are MNHEY and SVGAGI.

This clone has only one observation. The chain employs TRBV12-5 and TRBJ2-5; 8 bases are a match to TRBD1. The CDR3 has 16 amino acids. Unmatched junction bases numbered 12, after V lost 4 bases and J lost 5 bases. Germline CDR1 LGHNT, CDR2 FRNRAP. This CDR3 is CASGSPLDRVGETQYF. Here the CDR3 DNA reads TGTGCTAGTGGTTCCCCCCTGGACAGGGTGGGTGAGACCCAGTACTTC.